The rows below give T cell receptor beta chains drawn from one sample of a study of T cells in Graves' hyperthyroidism and ophthalmopathy. TCRdb redid the calling of the multiplex PCR reads with MiXCR, one entry per CDR3 protein. The sample lists fewer than 250,000 distinct CDR3 sequences, approximately 23% seen once, with around 40% in the top ten. Sequencing used blood. These TCRs come from a woman between 40 and 55 years old with Graves' ophthalmopathy. Both conserved end residues are part of each CDR3. D genes are given only for firm matches. Expanded clones get a size class; other rows say once, few or many, or leave the size out.

J gene: TRBJ2-5; clone size: many; D gene: .; V gene: TRBV20-1; CDR3 protein: CSARAGGETQYF; CDR3 DNA: TGCAGTGCTAGGGCGGGCGGTGAGACCCAGTACTTC
J gene: TRBJ1-1; clone size: many; D gene: TRBD1; V gene: TRBV7-9; CDR3 protein: CATLTGGPNTEAFF; CDR3 DNA: TGTGCCACCTTAACAGGGGGCCCGAACACTGAAGCTTTCTTT
J gene: TRBJ2-7; clone size: many; D gene: TRBD1; V gene: TRBV28; CDR3 protein: CASRPTGYHYEQYF; CDR3 DNA: TGTGCCAGCAGACCGACAGGGTACCACTACGAGCAGTACTTC
J gene: TRBJ1-1; clone size: many; D gene: .; V gene: TRBV5-6; CDR3 protein: CASSLATEAFF; CDR3 DNA: TGTGCCAGCAGCTTGGCGACTGAAGCTTTCTTT
J gene: TRBJ1-5; clone size: .; D gene: .; V gene: TRBV6-2/TRBV6-3; CDR3 protein: CASSMDINQPQHF; CDR3 DNA: TGTGCCAGCAGCATGGACATCAATCAGCCCCAGCATTTT
J gene: TRBJ1-1; clone size: many; D gene: .; V gene: TRBV28; CDR3 protein: CASSPPGQNTEAFF; CDR3 DNA: TGTGCCAGCTCCCCCCCCGGACAGAACACTGAAGCTTTCTTT
J gene: TRBJ2-7; clone size: .; D gene: TRBD1; V gene: TRBV5-1; CDR3 protein: CASSSQTGGHEQYF; CDR3 DNA: TGCGCCAGCAGCTCCCAGACAGGGGGCCACGAGCAGTACTTC
J gene: TRBJ1-5; clone size: many; D gene: TRBD1; V gene: TRBV30; CDR3 protein: CAWGQGGVQPQHF; CDR3 DNA: TGTGCCTGGGGACAGGGTGGCGTTCAGCCCCAGCATTTT
J gene: TRBJ2-4; clone size: many; D gene: .; V gene: TRBV2; CDR3 protein: CASSAPTDILKNIQYF; CDR3 DNA: TGTGCCAGCAGTGCCCCAACCGACATTCTTAAAAACATTCAGTACTTC
J gene: TRBJ2-5; clone size: few; D gene: .; V gene: TRBV6-5; CDR3 protein: CASSYSKLAQETQYF; CDR3 DNA: TGTGCCAGCAGTTACTCGAAGCTGGCGCAAGAGACCCAGTACTTC